The clone carrying this T cell receptor (beta chain) was picked up one time. This sample is drawn from a study of shared T cell receptors in the human thymus. Produced via immunoSEQ multiplex PCR; TCRdb's table is partial and in-frame only. The table includes just under 550,000 clones, around 82% detected once. These data were likewise used in another study, on human thymus T cells. In that study: Healthy Finnish infants having corrective surgery for congenital heart defects served as donors. Biased V and J segment usage appeared in thymus and peripheral blood. Related research described strongly overlapping thymic repertoires in unrelated people.

This sequence originates from a boy under three years old with a congenital heart defect. Input material: thymocytes.

The CDR3, as DNA: TGTGCCTGGAGTGTACTTTTGGACTATCATGGAAACACCATATATTTT. This encodes CAWSVLLDYHGNTIYF. The rearrangement uses TRBV30 and TRBJ1-3; D gene unclear. This CDR3 region has 16 residues. Germline V gene sequence: CDR1 GTSNPN, CDR2 SVGIG (reference sequence). Trimming removed 0 bases at V and 3 bases at J, with 15 bases between. Full variable domain (missing parts from reference TRBV30 and TRBJ1-3): SQTIHQWPATLVQPVGSPLSLECTVEGTSNPNLYWYRQAAGRGLQLLFYSVGIGQISSEVPQNLSASRPQDRQFILSSKKLLLSDSGFYLCAWSVLLDYHGNTIYFGEGSWLTVV.